This TCR beta chain is from a study of siplizumab effects on memory and regulatory T cells (dated by TCRdb to between 2018 and 2021). About the full investigation: The study looked at the effect of siplizumab, an anti-CD2 antibody, on alloreactive T-cell subsets in allogeneic mixed lymphocyte reactions made from human PBMCs. Paper-wide results and their limitations: The cumulative frequency of alloreactive sequences that could be traced back to unstimulated CD4+ memory T cells was significantly reduced by siplizumab. Whether proliferating Tregs from siplizumab cultures actually had suppressive function was not functionally confirmed. Because sequences at frequencies below about 10^-5 were poorly captured, only a minor fraction of alloreactive clones could be mapped back to unstimulated subsets. A naive or memory phenotype could not be assigned to roughly 80-96% of proliferating CD4+ or CD8+ clones. Among mappable alloreactive CD4+ clones, the Treg-derived fraction averaged nearly 70% with siplizumab versus around 25% in control reactions. Unstimulated naive T cells appeared to be more diverse than memory T cells, and naive cells seemed to make a substantial contribution to the alloresponse.

TCRbeta CDR3 sequencing was performed on sorted unstimulated T cells and on proliferating T cells recovered from mixed lymphocyte reactions. Fresh whole blood from fewer than 12 HLA-typed healthy donors was used to isolate PBMCs. To map where alloreactive clones came from, unstimulated CD4+ regulatory T cells were FACS-sorted. Receptor libraries were prepared by the immunoSEQ multiplex PCR assay. Each sample had roughly 90,000 TCR templates assayed by the deep sequencing platform. Genomic DNA extracted from sorted T cells was used for TCRbeta CDR3 sequencing. In the paper's pipeline: The R programming language was used for clonal analysis of the TCRbeta CDR3 data. Comparing unstimulated samples against CFSE-low samples taken after the reaction was how alloreactive CD4+ and CD8+ clones were defined. Regulatory or non-regulatory origin was assigned to alloreactive CD4+ clones by matching of sequences to sorted unstimulated Treg and non-Treg repertoires. This is the immuneACCESS table as TCRdb keeps it, with only in-frame sequences that have V and J called. A part of the clones is gone; compared with another copy, unresolved V genes explain less than half, and the rest is unexplained. The D gene and trimming were derived from the DNA, and the V and J assignments and clone size from that table. This sample has about 100,000 clones in its table, and 94% of those were observed once. The ten largest account for roughly 0.6% of the sample.

As to this clone: Its specific antigen is unknown. No base-level quality is on record; no much larger clone is a single base apart.

CDR1 and CDR2 are read off the germline V gene (reference sequence) as WNHNN and SYGVQD. The CDR3 sequence holds 14 residues, the cysteine and phenylalanine included. Of the read, only the CDR3 DNA is kept; its 42 bases are in frame from base 1. V is pared back by 5 bases and J by 4 bases, with 15 bases lying between the germline termini. This sequence was found in a human donor in good health. Recombination joined TRBV10-1 with TRBJ2-7, with the D segment identity uncertain. Material: Tregs sorted from blood. The nucleotides are TGCGCCAGCAGTCCTTCCAAAATAGGGTACGAGCAGTACTTC. Its protein reads: CASSPSKIGYEQYF.